This TCR beta chain was found in a study of blood T cells in healthy people across ages. The use of a sample-barcoded 5' primer and a J-beta primer mix characterized a second PCR of about 7 to 12 cycles. Via MiXCR, TCRdb re-called the 5' RACE reads, giving one row per CDR3 protein. The data hold under 750,000 distinct CDR3 sequences, with around half observed a single time. The germline CDR1 and CDR2 sequences are MNHEY and SVGAGI. The length of the CDR3 is 14 residues. Trimming cost V 8 bases and J 3 bases; bases outside gene matches: 5. This clonotype showed up many times. Its antigen is as yet unknown. Notes on the study in general: Among long-lived donors, naive CD4+ cells were more numerous and diversity higher than in aged donors.

The rearrangement links TRBV6-5 to TRBJ2-7; 12 bases map to TRBD2. What was sequenced was blood. The TCR comes from a man aged 80 or over in good health. The CDR3 loop reads CASRRTSGIYEQYF. Here the CDR3 DNA reads TGTGCCAGCCGAAGGACTAGCGGGATCTACGAGCAGTACTTC.